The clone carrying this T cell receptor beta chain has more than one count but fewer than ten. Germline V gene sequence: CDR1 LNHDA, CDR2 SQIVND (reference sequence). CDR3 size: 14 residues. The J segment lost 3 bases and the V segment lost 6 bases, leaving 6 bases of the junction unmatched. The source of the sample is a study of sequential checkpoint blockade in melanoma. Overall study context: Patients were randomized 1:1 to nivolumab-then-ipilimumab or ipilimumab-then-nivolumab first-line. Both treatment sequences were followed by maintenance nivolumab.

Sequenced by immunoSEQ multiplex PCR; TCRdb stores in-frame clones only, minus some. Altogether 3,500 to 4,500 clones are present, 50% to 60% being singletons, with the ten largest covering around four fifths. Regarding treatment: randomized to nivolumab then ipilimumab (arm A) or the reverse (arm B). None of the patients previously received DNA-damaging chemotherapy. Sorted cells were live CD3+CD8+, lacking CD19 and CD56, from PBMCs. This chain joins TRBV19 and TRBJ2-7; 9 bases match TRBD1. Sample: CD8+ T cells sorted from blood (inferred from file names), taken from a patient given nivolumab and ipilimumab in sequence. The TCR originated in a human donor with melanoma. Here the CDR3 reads CASRAGQGGYEQYF. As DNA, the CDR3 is TGTGCCAGTAGGGCGGGACAGGGCGGCTACGAGCAGTACTTC.